This TCR beta chain comes out of a study of cytomegalovirus exposure and HLA in healthy donors. Whole-study results and caveats: A later analysis showed that HLA-associated TCR beta chains had undergone more clonal expansion than equally common others. Immune exposure information available was restricted to CMV serostatus. It was reported that the classifier diagnosed cytomegalovirus status with high specificity and sensitivity in both the original and validation cohorts. Productive status was seen about 90% or about 30% of the time for most TCR beta V segments in an earlier analysis.

As to this clone: The antigen remains undetermined.

This CDR3 is 15 amino acids long. V shed 6 bases and J shed 0 bases, with 12 bases lying between them. Germline values: CDR1 MNHNS, CDR2 SASEGT. 60 Vbeta and 13 Jbeta primers were used in PCR. Libraries were prepared by immunoSEQ multiplex PCR; TCRdb keeps only in-frame clonotypes and omits some of them. The top ten hold 6.3% of the sample, which has about 180,000 clones, 60% to 80% seen once. The sequence was collected from a middle-aged man in good health and CMV-seropositive. This chain connects TRBV6-1 to TRBJ1-3; tentatively, D is TRBD1 (5 bases). Sequenced sample: PBMCs. The CDR3 bases are TGTGCCAGCAGCAGACAGCGCAACTCTGGAAACACCATATATTTT. As protein: CASSRQRNSGNTIYF.